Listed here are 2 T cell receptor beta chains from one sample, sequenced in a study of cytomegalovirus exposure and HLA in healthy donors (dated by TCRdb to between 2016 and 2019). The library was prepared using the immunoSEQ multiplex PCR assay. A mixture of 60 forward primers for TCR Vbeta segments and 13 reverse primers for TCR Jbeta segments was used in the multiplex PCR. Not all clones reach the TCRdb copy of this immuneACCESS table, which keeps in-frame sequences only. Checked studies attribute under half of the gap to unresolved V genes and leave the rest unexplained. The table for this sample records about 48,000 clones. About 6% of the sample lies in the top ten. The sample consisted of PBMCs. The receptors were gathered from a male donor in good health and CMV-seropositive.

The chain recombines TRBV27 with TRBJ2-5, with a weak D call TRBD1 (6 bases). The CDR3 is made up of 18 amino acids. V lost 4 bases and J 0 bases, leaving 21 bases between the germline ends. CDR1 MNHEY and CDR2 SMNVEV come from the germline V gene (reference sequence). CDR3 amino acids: CASSSQFFNTGYQETQYF. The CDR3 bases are TGTGCCAGCAGTTCCCAATTCTTTAACACAGGGTACCAAGAGACCCAGTACTTC.

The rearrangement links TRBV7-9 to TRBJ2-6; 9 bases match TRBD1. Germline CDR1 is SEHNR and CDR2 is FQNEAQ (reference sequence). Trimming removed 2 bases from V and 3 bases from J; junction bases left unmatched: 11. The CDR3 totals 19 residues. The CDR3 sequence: CASSLSAGTGLFGANVLTF. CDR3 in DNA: TGTGCCAGCAGCTTATCGGCGGGGACAGGGCTCTTTGGGGCCAACGTCCTGACTTTC.